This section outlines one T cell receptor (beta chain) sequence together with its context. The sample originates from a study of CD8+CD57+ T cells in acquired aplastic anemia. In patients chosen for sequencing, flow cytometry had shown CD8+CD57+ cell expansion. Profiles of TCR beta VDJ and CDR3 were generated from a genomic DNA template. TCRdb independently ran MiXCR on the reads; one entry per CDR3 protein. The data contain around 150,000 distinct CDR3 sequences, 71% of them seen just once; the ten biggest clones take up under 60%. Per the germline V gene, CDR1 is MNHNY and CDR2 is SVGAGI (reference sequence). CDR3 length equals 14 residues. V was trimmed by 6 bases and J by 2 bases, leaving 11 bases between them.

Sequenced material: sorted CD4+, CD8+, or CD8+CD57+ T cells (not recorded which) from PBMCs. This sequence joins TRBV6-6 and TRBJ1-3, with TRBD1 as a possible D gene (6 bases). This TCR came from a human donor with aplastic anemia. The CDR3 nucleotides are TGTGCCAGCAGAGGACAGTCGGCTGGAAACACCATATATTTT. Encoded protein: CASRGQSAGNTIYF.